A selection of T cell receptor beta chains follows, all from one sample in a study of cytomegalovirus exposure and HLA in healthy donors. The method was immunoSEQ multiplex PCR; TCRdb's version includes in-frame clones alone and lacks a portion of them. The profile covers about 160,000 clones, with 75% to 90% appearing a single time and approximately 2% taken by the ten largest. Sequenced material: PBMCs. All receptors come from a woman aged 18-29 years in good health and CMV-seronegative. Both conserved end residues are part of each CDR3. D genes are given only for firm matches. The listing skips clone size in some rows; elsewhere it reads once, few, many or a size class.

>TRBV14|TRBD1|TRBJ2-7|once
TGTGCCAGCAGCTATACGGGACAGGGCTACGAGCAGTACTTC
CASSYTGQGYEQYF
>TRBV28|TRBD1|TRBJ2-7|NA
TGTGCCAGCAGTTTAGGGGGACAGGGAATCGACCCCGAGCAGTACTTC
CASSLGGQGIDPEQYF
>TRBV28|NA|TRBJ2-7|NA
TGTGCCAGCAGCCCGGGACAACCTTACTACGAGCAGTACTTC
CASSPGQPYYEQYF
>TRBV18|TRBD1|TRBJ2-2|NA
TGTGCCAGCTCACCGTTGGCCGGGACAGGGGACACCGGGGAGCTGTTTTTT
CASSPLAGTGDTGELFF
>TRBV2|TRBD1|TRBJ2-5|NA
TGTGCCAGCAGGAGACAGGGGGCACGTCAAGAGACCCAGTACTTC
CASRRQGARQETQYF
>TRBV4-1|NA|TRBJ2-7|NA
TGCGCCAGCAGCCAACCCTCCCACGAGCAGTACTTC
CASSQPSHEQYF
>TRBV19|NA|TRBJ1-1|NA
TGTGCCAGTAGTATTGGGACTAAGGGGACCCTTGTTGAAGCTTTCTTT
CASSIGTKGTLVEAFF
>TRBV27|TRBD2|TRBJ2-4|NA
TGTGCCAGCAGTTCCGGGGTGTGGCTAGCGGACGAAGCCAAAAACATTCAGTACTTC
CASSSGVWLADEAKNIQYF
>TRBV27|NA|TRBJ1-1|NA
TGTGCCAGCAGTTTGAAAGCGTACACTGAAGCTTTCTTT
CASSLKAYTEAFF
>TRBV5-1|TRBD1|TRBJ2-5|NA
TGCGCCAGCAGCTCCCGCCCGACAGGGGAAGAGACCCAGTACTTC
CASSSRPTGEETQYF
>TRBV2|NA|TRBJ1-6|NA
TGTGCCAGCAGTGTTGAGGCAGGGGCCCTCCACTTT
CASSVEAGALHF
>TRBV7-8|TRBD1|TRBJ1-2|once
TGTGCCAGCAGCCTCCGGGACAGCACCTATGGCTACACCTTC
CASSLRDSTYGYTF
>TRBV23-1|TRBD1|TRBJ1-1|NA
TGCGCCAGCAATAGAGGGGGCTGGAACACTGAAGCTTTCTTT
CASNRGGWNTEAFF
>TRBV19|TRBD1|TRBJ1-2|NA
TGTGCCAGTAGTTGGACAGGGGCCAACTATGGCTACACCTTC
CASSWTGANYGYTF
>TRBV19|NA|TRBJ1-4|NA
TGTGCCAGTAATAGACGGGCAACTAATGAAAAACTGTTTTTT
CASNRRATNEKLFF
>TRBV28|NA|TRBJ1-2|NA
TGTGCCAGCAGTTTATGGGCAGGGAACTATGGCTACACCTTC
CASSLWAGNYGYTF
>TRBV4-1|NA|TRBJ2-7|NA
TGCGCCAGCAGCCAAGTATGGTCAGGGGCCGAGCAGTACTTC
CASSQVWSGAEQYF
>TRBV4-2|NA|TRBJ2-5|NA
TGTGCCAGCAGCCAAGTCCGGGACTCTGGGGTGGAGACCCAGTACTTC
CASSQVRDSGVETQYF
>TRBV10-1|TRBD2|TRBJ2-2|NA
TGCGCCAGCAGTGACGGCGGGGAGGGCACCGGGGAGCTGTTTTTT
CASSDGGEGTGELFF
>TRBV7-8|TRBD1|TRBJ2-2|NA
TGTGCCAGCATCCTACAGGGGGCTAGCGGGGAGCTGTTTTTT
CASILQGASGELFF
>TRBV6-1|NA|TRBJ2-7|NA
TGTGCCAGCAGGCCCACAGGGCCATTCTACGAGCAGTACTTC
CASRPTGPFYEQYF
>TRBV7-7|NA|TRBJ2-7|NA
TGTGCTAGCAGCGCGACAGTCTCCTACGAGCAGTACTTC
CASSATVSYEQYF
>TRBV27|TRBD2|TRBJ2-3|NA
TGTGCCAGCAGTTTGATAGCGGGAACCACAGATACGCAGTATTTT
CASSLIAGTTDTQYF
>TRBV19|TRBD1|TRBJ1-5|NA
TGTGCCAGTAGTGGTACAGGGGGCAGACAGCCCCAGCATTTT
CASSGTGGRQPQHF
>TRBV7-9|TRBD2|TRBJ2-3|NA
TGTGCCAGCAGCTTTGGGCGGGGGGACACAGATACGCAGTATTTT
CASSFGRGDTDTQYF
>TRBV19|NA|TRBJ2-2|few
TGTGCCAGTATTTGGTCACAGGGAGTCACCGGGGAGCTGTTTTTT
CASIWSQGVTGELFF
>TRBV18|NA|TRBJ2-5|NA
TGTGCCAGCTCACGTGGGGCCCCGGACATTTCAGGCCAAGAGACCCAGTACTTC
CASSRGAPDISGQETQYF
>TRBV2|NA|TRBJ2-2|NA
TGTGCCAGCACTAACACCGGGGAGCTGTTTTTT
CASTNTGELFF
>TRBV7-9|TRBD1|TRBJ1-2|NA
TGTGCCAGCAGCTTACGGACAGGGCATGGCTACACCTTC
CASSLRTGHGYTF